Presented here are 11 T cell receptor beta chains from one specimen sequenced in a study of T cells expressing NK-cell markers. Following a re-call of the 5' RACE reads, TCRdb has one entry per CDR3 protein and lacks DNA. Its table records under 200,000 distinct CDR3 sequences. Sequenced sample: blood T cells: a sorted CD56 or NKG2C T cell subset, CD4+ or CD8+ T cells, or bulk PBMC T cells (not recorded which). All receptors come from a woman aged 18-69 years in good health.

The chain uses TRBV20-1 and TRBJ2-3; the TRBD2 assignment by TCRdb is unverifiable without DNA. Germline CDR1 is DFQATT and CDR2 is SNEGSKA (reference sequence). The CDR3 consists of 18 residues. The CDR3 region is CSAGAWTSGGRVTDTQYF.

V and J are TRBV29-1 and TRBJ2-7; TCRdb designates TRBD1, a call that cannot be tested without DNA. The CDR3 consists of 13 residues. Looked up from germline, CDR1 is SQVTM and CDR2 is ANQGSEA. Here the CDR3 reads CSARGTGGYEQYF.

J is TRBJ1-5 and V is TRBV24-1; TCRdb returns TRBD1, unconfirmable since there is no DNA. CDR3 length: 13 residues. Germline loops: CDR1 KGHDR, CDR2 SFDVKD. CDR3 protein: CATSDRGSQPQHF.

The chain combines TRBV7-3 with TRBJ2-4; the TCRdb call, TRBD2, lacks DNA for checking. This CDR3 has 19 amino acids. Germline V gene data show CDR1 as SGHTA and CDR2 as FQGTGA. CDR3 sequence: CASSASSGRWDSPKNIQYF.

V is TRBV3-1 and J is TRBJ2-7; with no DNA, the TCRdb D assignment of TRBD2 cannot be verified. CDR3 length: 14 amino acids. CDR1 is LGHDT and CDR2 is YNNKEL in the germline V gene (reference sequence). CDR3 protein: CASSQLAGANEQYF.

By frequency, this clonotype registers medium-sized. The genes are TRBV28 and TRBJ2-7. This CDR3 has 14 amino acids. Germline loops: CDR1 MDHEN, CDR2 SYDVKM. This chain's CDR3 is CASSSYSGSYEQYF.

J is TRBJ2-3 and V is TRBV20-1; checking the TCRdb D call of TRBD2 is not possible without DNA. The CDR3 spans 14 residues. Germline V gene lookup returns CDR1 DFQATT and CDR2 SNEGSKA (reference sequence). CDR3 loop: CSARSRSPFDTQYF.

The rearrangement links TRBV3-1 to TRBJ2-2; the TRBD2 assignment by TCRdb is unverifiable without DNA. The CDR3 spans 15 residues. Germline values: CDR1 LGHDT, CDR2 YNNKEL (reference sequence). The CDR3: CASRTGGSGTGELFF.

CDR3: CASSLGQITDTQYF. The chain has TRBV7-9 and TRBJ2-3; TCRdb's D gene call, TRBD1, goes unchecked for lack of DNA. Germline values: CDR1 SEHNR, CDR2 FQNEAQ (reference sequence). CDR3 length equals 14 residues.

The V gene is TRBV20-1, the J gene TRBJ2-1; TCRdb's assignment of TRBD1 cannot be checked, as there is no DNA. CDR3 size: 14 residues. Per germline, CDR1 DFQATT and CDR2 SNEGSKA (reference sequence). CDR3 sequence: CSASFRGRFNEQFF.

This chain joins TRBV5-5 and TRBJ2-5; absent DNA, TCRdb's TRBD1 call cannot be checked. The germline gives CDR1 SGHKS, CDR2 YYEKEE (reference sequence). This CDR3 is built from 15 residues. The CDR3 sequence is CASSFSAGTQETQYF.